The next 15 T cell receptor beta chains were all read from a single sample in a study of T cells after posttransplantation cyclophosphamide. Sampled 1 year posttransplant, controls received myeloablative marrow transplants, methotrexate and a calcineurin inhibitor. The assay was immunoSEQ multiplex PCR, and TCRdb's table has in-frame clones only and misses some. The table lists around 9,900 clones, 70% to 90% of them singletons. The starting material was PBMCs, obtained after an allogeneic stem cell transplant with a calcineurin inhibitor and methotrexate. The receptors derive from a male patient aged 30 to 39 who received an allogeneic stem cell transplant from an unrelated donor, was CMV-positive, and had no GVHD. Some of the T cells might come from the graft donor.

J is TRBJ2-1 and V is TRBV10-3; D not resolved. Germline assignment: CDR1 ENHRY and CDR2 SYGVKD. There are 12 residues in the CDR3. V dropped 10 bases and J dropped 5 bases, with 12 bases sitting between them. Here the CDR3 reads CATGAVNNEQFF. DNA for the CDR3: TGTGCCACCGGTGCGGTAAACAATGAGCAGTTCTTC.

This chain uses TRBV2 with TRBJ1-2; 10 positions agree with TRBD1. The CDR3 is 12 residues long. Trimming took 6 bases from V and 5 from J; bases not matched to a gene: 0. The germline V gene encodes CDR1 SNHLY and CDR2 FYNNEI. For the CDR3, the DNA is TGTGCCAGCAGGGGACAGGGGTATGGCTACACCTTC. This sequence encodes CASRGQGYGYTF.

The gene calls are TRBV7-9 and TRBJ2-1, with D possibly TRBD1 on 6 matching bases. Per the germline V gene, CDR1 is SEHNR and CDR2 is FQNEAQ (reference sequence). Trimming removed 2 bases from V and 4 bases from J, with 9 bases in between. There are 14 residues in the CDR3. The CDR3 nucleotides read TGTGCCAGCAGCTTACGGGACATTTACAATGAGCAGTTCTTC. This gives the protein CASSLRDIYNEQFF.

V usage is TRBV9 and J usage is TRBJ2-3; D may be TRBD1 (6 bases). In germline, CDR1 is SGDLS, CDR2 YYNGEE. This CDR3 spans 17 amino acids. V shed 1 base and J shed 4 bases, with 19 bases lying between them. CDR3 protein: CASSVLGGAGAPDTQYF. The CDR3 nucleotides read TGTGCCAGCAGCGTACTAGGGGGAGCAGGGGCCCCAGATACGCAGTATTTT.

This chain links TRBV27 with TRBJ1-5, with 7 nucleotides matching TRBD1. The V gene's germline CDR1 is MNHEY and CDR2 SMNVEV (reference sequence). The CDR3 runs to 14 residues. J lost 6 bases, V lost 2 bases, and 4 bases had no gene match. Here the CDR3 reads CASSLQGVSQPQHF. In DNA form, the CDR3 reads TGTGCCAGCAGTTTACAGGGGGTGAGTCAGCCCCAGCATTTT.

Comments on this clone: One end of the junction varies from germline; a read error may be responsible. The chain carries TRBV6-6 and TRBJ2-5, with D maybe TRBD2 (6 bases). The germline V gene has CDR1 MNHNY and CDR2 SVGAGI (reference sequence). This CDR3 region has 14 residues. The CDR3 loop is CASSYGLALESQYF. In DNA form, the CDR3 reads TGTGCCAGCAGTTACGGGCTAGCGCTAGAGAGCCAGTACTTC.

The chain joins TRBV9 to TRBJ2-2; D gene unclear. This CDR3 spans 15 amino acids. The germline V and J ends were trimmed by 0 bases and 3 bases, with 9 bases remaining between them. The germline V gene encodes CDR1 SGDLS and CDR2 YYNGEE. CDR3 region: CASSVGVVHTGELFF. CDR3 coding DNA: TGTGCCAGCAGCGTAGGAGTAGTGCACACCGGGGAGCTGTTTTTT.

J is TRBJ1-1 and V is TRBV5-1, with unresolved D. The CDR3 loop spans 13 amino acids. Trimming cost V 5 bases and J 3 bases, with 11 bases left between them. The germline V gene has CDR1 SGHRS and CDR2 YFSETQ. The CDR3 loop reads CASRTDGYTEAFF. The CDR3 region has the DNA TGCGCCAGCAGAACCGACGGGTACACTGAAGCTTTCTTT.

CDR3 coding DNA: TGTGCCAGCAGTTACTTGGGCAGGGTAGATTCACCCCTCCACTTT. Translating it yields CASSYLGRVDSPLHF. The V call is TRBV6-6, the J call TRBJ1-6; TRBD1 might be the D (5 bases). The CDR3 runs to 15 residues. CDR1 MNHNY and CDR2 SVGAGI come from the germline V gene (reference sequence). V lost 1 base and J 8 bases, leaving 12 bases between the germline ends.

The chain links TRBV5-4 to TRBJ2-1, with TRBD2 matching 8 bases. CDR3 length: 18 residues. Germline trimming cut 1 base from V and 2 bases from J; bases unmatched to any gene: 11. Germline V gene sequence: CDR1 SGHNT, CDR2 YYREEE (reference sequence). CDR3 coding DNA: TGTGCCAGCAGCTTGAATCTCCCCGCGGGAGGCACCTACAATGAGCAGTTCTTC. Residues: CASSLNLPAGGTYNEQFF.

V and J are TRBV10-3 and TRBJ1-2; D is uncertain. CDR3 length equals 13 residues. CDR1 is ENHRY, CDR2 SYGVKD, per germline. With 0 bases removed from V and 4 bases from J, the gap between germline ends came to 6 bases. In DNA form, the CDR3 reads TGTGCCATCAGTGAGTCTACGGTCTATGGCTACACCTTC. Its translation is CAISESTVYGYTF.

Only a few counts were recorded for this clone. The chain carries TRBV7-2 and TRBJ2-7, with TRBD1 matching 7 bases. J lost 3 bases, V lost 2 bases, and 7 bases had no gene match. CDR3 length: 15 residues. Germline V gene lookup returns CDR1 SGHTA and CDR2 FQGNSA. The DNA of the CDR3 is TGTGCCAGCAGCTTATACGAAACAGGGGTCTACGAGCAGTACTTC. Protein product: CASSLYETGVYEQYF.

V is TRBV6-6 and J is TRBJ2-7; no clear D. The CDR3 sequence is 14 residues long. V was shortened by 0 bases and J by 2 bases, with 8 bases between the two germline ends. CDR1 is MNHNY, CDR2 SVGAGI, per germline (reference sequence). The CDR3 DNA reads TGTGCCAGCAGTTACTCGAGGTTGACCTACGAGCAGTACTTC. Translation: CASSYSRLTYEQYF.

The chain recombines TRBV6-6 with TRBJ1-3, with 7 bases aligning to TRBD1. There are 15 residues in the CDR3. Unmatched junction bases numbered 3, after V lost 1 base and J lost 3 bases. Germline CDR1 reads MNHNY; CDR2 reads SVGAGI (reference sequence). The chain's CDR3 is CASSYYTGVGNTIYF. CDR3 coding DNA: TGTGCCAGCAGTTACTATACAGGGGTTGGAAACACCATATATTTT.

The chain recombines TRBV5-1 with TRBJ1-5; 7 bases match TRBD1. J gave up 3 bases and V 3 bases, and 3 bases lay outside the gene matches. The CDR3 consists of 14 residues. The germline gives CDR1 SGHRS, CDR2 YFSETQ. The CDR3 loop is CASSYGTDNQPQHF. The CDR3, as DNA: TGCGCCAGCAGCTACGGGACAGACAATCAGCCCCAGCATTTT.